The next 15 T cell receptor beta chains were all read from a single sample in a study of OX40 agonist ivuxolimab in advanced cancers. Repertoires were generated with immunoSEQ multiplex PCR, while TCRdb's copy carries only in-frame clones and drops some. The table has around 59,000 clones, around 89% seen once. The sample here was CD4+ or CD8+ T cells sorted from blood, taken in a trial of the OX40 agonist ivuxolimab. These receptors all stem from an adult with an advanced solid tumor such as melanoma, head and neck, liver or kidney cancer.

The chain employs TRBV6-6 and TRBJ2-1; 12 nucleotides align to TRBD2. Germline V gene lookup returns CDR1 MNHNY and CDR2 SVGAGI (reference sequence). The length of the CDR3 is 15 residues. V shed 5 bases, J shed 5 bases, and the junction held 4 bases outside the gene matches. DNA of the CDR3: TGTGCCAGCAGTGATCTAGCGGGGGGGGACAATGAGCAGTTCTTC. It is translated as CASSDLAGGDNEQFF.

The rearrangement joins TRBV7-9 to TRBJ1-1; D call uncertain. Germline V gives CDR1 SEHNR, CDR2 FQNEAQ (reference sequence). CDR3 length: 12 amino acids. V lost 5 bases and J 5 bases, leaving 9 bases between the germline ends. CDR3 nucleotides: TGTGCCAGCAGCCTCGGGTTTACTGAAGCTTTCTTT. Amino acid sequence: CASSLGFTEAFF.

The rearrangement uses TRBV4-1 and TRBJ1-5; D is uncertain. V lost 0 bases, J lost 1 base, and 4 bases lay in between. CDR1 and CDR2 (germline): MGHRA, YSYEKL. There are 14 residues in the CDR3. For the CDR3, the DNA is TGCGCCAGCAGCCAAGATATGAGCAATCAGCCCCAGCATTTT. Amino acids: CASSQDMSNQPQHF.

This clone has only one observation. The chain couples TRBV5-4 to TRBJ2-1; 9 nucleotides agree with TRBD2. This CDR3 has 15 amino acids. V lost 4 bases to trimming and J lost 6 bases; unmatched junction nucleotides: 8. Looked up from germline, CDR1 is SGHNT and CDR2 is YYREEE (reference sequence). The CDR3 loop is CASSAGTSFGNEQFF. In DNA, the CDR3 is TGTGCCAGCAGCGCCGGGACTAGCTTTGGCAATGAGCAGTTCTTC.

The V call is TRBV11-1, the J call TRBJ1-2; 8 bases are a match to TRBD1. This CDR3 is built from 14 residues. Losses at the gene ends were 4 bases for V and 8 bases for J; bases not matched to a gene: 9. Germline V gene lookup returns CDR1 SGHAT and CDR2 FQDESV (reference sequence). The CDR3: CASSSENRGRGYTF. CDR3 coding DNA: TGTGCCAGCAGCTCAGAGAACAGGGGGAGAGGCTACACCTTC. The variable domain in full, completed from reference TRBV11-1 and TRBJ1-2, reads EAEVAQSPRYKITEKSQAVAFWCDPISGHATLYWYRQILGQGPELLVQFQDESVVDDSQLPKDRFSAERLKGVDSTLKIQPAELGDSAMYLCASSSENRGRGYTFGSGTRLTVV.

The chain joins TRBV5-1 to TRBJ1-1, with 8 bases identical to TRBD1. V gave up 4 bases and J gave up 4 bases; unmatched junction bases: 6. CDR1 is SGHRS, CDR2 YFSETQ, per germline. This CDR3 has 14 amino acids. CDR3 coding DNA: TGCGCCAGCAGCGAAAGACAGGGGATCACTGAAGCTTTCTTT. Its protein product is CASSERQGITEAFF. Based on the CDR3 plus reference TRBV5-1 and TRBJ1-1, the full variable domain is KAGVTQTPRYLIKTRGQQVTLSCSPISGHRSVSWYQQTPGQGLQFLFEYFSETQRNKGNFPGRFSGRQFSNSRSEMNVSTLELGDSALYLCASSERQGITEAFFGQGTRLTVV.

On this clone: No conserved phenylalanine or tryptophan is present at the end of the CDR3, so a read error is the likely explanation. This chain uses TRBV4-1 with TRBJ1-2; D is uncertain. The ends were cut back, 3 bases at V and 8 bases at J, with 13 bases in the middle. Germline values: CDR1 MGHRA, CDR2 YSYEKL. The CDR3 is made up of 13 amino acids. The CDR3 DNA follows: TGCGCCAGCAGCCACTCCGGGGAGGAGGGCTACACCCTC. Amino acid sequence: CASSHSGEEGYTL.

The chain links TRBV4-1 to TRBJ1-5, with D maybe TRBD1 (5 bases). This CDR3 spans 17 amino acids. The germline gives CDR1 MGHRA, CDR2 YSYEKL. Deletions cut 6 bases from V and 5 bases from J, with 23 bases between. CDR3 sequence (DNA): TGCGCCAGCAGTCCCACGGGGGACGTAGGGCCATATCAGCCCCAGCATTTT. Its protein is CASSPTGDVGPYQPQHF.

The chain couples TRBV7-9 to TRBJ1-4, with D maybe TRBD1 (5 bases). Germline CDR1 SEHNR, CDR2 FQNEAQ (reference sequence). The V end was cut by 6 bases, the J end by 3 bases, with 8 bases between. The CDR3 runs to 13 residues. CDR3 nucleotide sequence: TGTGCCAGCAGGGGGACGGCTAATGAAAAACTGTTTTTT. Amino acids: CASRGTANEKLFF.

The rearrangement joins TRBV10-2 to TRBJ2-3, with D possibly matching TRBD1 (6 bases). Germline-derived CDR1 and CDR2 are WSHSY and SAAADI. V gave up 10 bases and J gave up 4 bases, with 15 bases separating them. The CDR3 runs to 13 residues. The CDR3 is CAIGQKLADTQYF. DNA of the CDR3: TGCGCCATCGGACAGAAGTTAGCAGATACGCAGTATTTT.

The chain is built from TRBV7-8 and TRBJ2-1; 8 nucleotides agree with TRBD2. Germline V gene sequence: CDR1 SGHVS, CDR2 FQNEAQ. CDR3 length equals 15 residues. V lost 5 bases to trimming and J lost 3 bases; unmatched junction nucleotides: 6. CDR3 in DNA: TGTGCCAGCAGCCCCTTTGGGACTAGCTACAATGAGCAGTTCTTC. This encodes CASSPFGTSYNEQFF.

This clone occurred once. J is TRBJ1-1 and V is TRBV9, with 9 bases that match TRBD1. CDR1 SGDLS and CDR2 YYNGEE come from the germline V gene. The V segment lost 4 bases and the J segment 6 bases; nucleotides outside the gene matches: 10. CDR3 length: 15 amino acids. The CDR3 loop is CASSPGTGPGAEAFF. The CDR3 nucleotides are TGTGCCAGCAGCCCCGGGACAGGGCCAGGGGCTGAAGCTTTCTTT.

The chain couples TRBV2 to TRBJ2-1; TRBD2 matches 8 bases. From germline, CDR1 is SNHLY and CDR2 FYNNEI. V lost 9 bases and J lost 4; bases outside the gene matches: 11. This CDR3 contains 15 residues. CDR3 region: CARGIKVAGYNEQFF. In nucleotides, the CDR3 is TGTGCCAGAGGGATTAAGGTAGCGGGATACAATGAGCAGTTCTTC.

The chain is built from TRBV9 and TRBJ2-1; 12 nucleotides align to TRBD2. Per the germline V gene, CDR1 is SGDLS and CDR2 is YYNGEE. Trimming cost V 0 bases and J 9 bases; bases outside gene matches: 1. The CDR3 consists of 14 residues. CDR3 amino acids: CASSVELAGGEQFF. The DNA for the CDR3 is TGTGCCAGCAGCGTAGAACTAGCGGGAGGTGAGCAGTTCTTC.

J is TRBJ2-3 and V is TRBV9; no reliable D call. V lost 1 base to trimming and J lost 1 base, with 4 bases between them. The CDR3 extends over 13 amino acids. In germline, CDR1 is SGDLS, CDR2 YYNGEE. CDR3 loop: CASSVSGTDTQYF. CDR3 coding DNA: TGTGCCAGCAGCGTAAGCGGCACAGATACGCAGTATTTT. Full variable domain (missing parts from reference TRBV9 and TRBJ2-3): DSGVTQTPKHLITATGQRVTLRCSPRSGDLSVYWYQQSLDQGLQFLIQYYNGEERAKGNILERFSAQQFPDLHSELNLSSLELGDSALYFCASSVSGTDTQYFGPGTRLTVL.